A selection of T cell receptor beta chains follows, all from one sample in a study of blood T cell repertoires in COVID-19. This table comes from immunoSEQ multiplex PCR, and its TCRdb copy is limited to in-frame clones, with some not included. Here the sample spans 85,000 to 110,000 clones, around 90% being singletons. Material for sequencing was peripheral blood. The receptor set was obtained from a human donor in a cohort sampled during active COVID-19. The CDR3 runs from the conserved cysteine through the conserved F or W. The order of the fields is D gene, clone size, V gene, J gene, CDR3 DNA, CDR3 protein. A D gene is named only where the DNA matches it firmly. Clone size is given for some rows only: seen once, a few or many times, or a class if the clone is expanded.

d_gene: -
abundance: once
v_gene: TRBV5-1
j_gene: TRBJ1-2
CDR3nt: TGCGCCAGCAGCTTGGCCCGGGTTCCCTATGGCTACACCTTC
CDR3aa: CASSLARVPYGYTF

d_gene: TRBD1
abundance: -
v_gene: TRBV13
j_gene: TRBJ1-1
CDR3nt: TGTGCCAGCAGCTCCAGGACAGGGTGGGAAGCTTTCTTT
CDR3aa: CASSSRTGWEAFF

d_gene: -
abundance: -
v_gene: TRBV27
j_gene: TRBJ2-1
CDR3nt: TGTGCCAGCAGTTCTCGTTTCGGGTCCTACAATGAGCAGTTCTTC
CDR3aa: CASSSRFGSYNEQFF

d_gene: TRBD1
abundance: -
v_gene: TRBV6-5
j_gene: TRBJ2-7
CDR3nt: TGTGCCAGCGGGGAAAGACAGGGGTCCTCCTACGAGCAGTACTTC
CDR3aa: CASGERQGSSYEQYF

d_gene: TRBD2
abundance: -
v_gene: TRBV11-2
j_gene: TRBJ2-5
CDR3nt: TGTGCCAGCAGCTTTCTCGGACTTTGGGAGGGGACCCAGTACTTC
CDR3aa: CASSFLGLWEGTQYF

d_gene: -
abundance: -
v_gene: TRBV10-1
j_gene: TRBJ2-3
CDR3nt: TGCGCCAGCAGTGAGTCGACAAATACGCAGTATTTT
CDR3aa: CASSESTNTQYF

d_gene: -
abundance: -
v_gene: TRBV29-1
j_gene: TRBJ2-7
CDR3nt: TGCAGCGTTCCGGGGGTGCACGAGCAGTACTTC
CDR3aa: CSVPGVHEQYF

d_gene: TRBD1
abundance: few
v_gene: TRBV27
j_gene: TRBJ1-3
CDR3nt: TGTGCCAGCAGTTTATCCGGCAGGGGGCCTGGAAACACCATATATTTT
CDR3aa: CASSLSGRGPGNTIYF

d_gene: TRBD1
abundance: -
v_gene: TRBV9
j_gene: TRBJ1-2
CDR3nt: TGTGCCAGCAGCGTAGGGGACAGGCCGAGGGGCTATGGCTACACCTTC
CDR3aa: CASSVGDRPRGYGYTF

d_gene: -
abundance: -
v_gene: TRBV6-5
j_gene: TRBJ2-7
CDR3nt: TGTGCCAGCAGTAATCGGGGTCCCTACGAGCAGTACTTC
CDR3aa: CASSNRGPYEQYF

d_gene: -
abundance: -
v_gene: TRBV18
j_gene: TRBJ2-2
CDR3nt: TGTGCCAGCTCACGACTGTTGGGGGCAAACACCGGGGAGCTGTTTTTT
CDR3aa: CASSRLLGANTGELFF

d_gene: -
abundance: -
v_gene: TRBV6-5
j_gene: TRBJ1-1
CDR3nt: TGTGCCAGCAGGACAGAGTACCTTGGGACTGAAGCTTTCTTT
CDR3aa: CASRTEYLGTEAFF

d_gene: TRBD1
abundance: -
v_gene: TRBV7-9
j_gene: TRBJ1-2
CDR3nt: TGTGCCAGCAGCTTAGTGGGGACAGATTTTTATGGCTACACCTTC
CDR3aa: CASSLVGTDFYGYTF

d_gene: TRBD1
abundance: -
v_gene: TRBV5-1
j_gene: TRBJ2-3
CDR3nt: TGCGCCAGCAGCTTGGCTCCGGGACAGCGATTACGCACAGATACGCAGTATTTT
CDR3aa: CASSLAPGQRLRTDTQYF

d_gene: TRBD1
abundance: -
v_gene: TRBV11-2
j_gene: TRBJ2-1
CDR3nt: TGTGCCAGCAGTAGCACCGGGACAGGGGTCTACAATGAGCAGTTCTTC
CDR3aa: CASSSTGTGVYNEQFF

d_gene: TRBD1
abundance: -
v_gene: TRBV5-1
j_gene: TRBJ2-3
CDR3nt: TGCGCCAGCAGCGACCCCAGGGGGCGGGAAGATACGCAGTATTTT
CDR3aa: CASSDPRGREDTQYF

d_gene: TRBD2
abundance: -
v_gene: TRBV14
j_gene: TRBJ2-1
CDR3nt: TGTGCCAGCAGCCCTACAGGGACTAGCGGCGGTGAGCAGTTCTTC
CDR3aa: CASSPTGTSGGEQFF

d_gene: -
abundance: -
v_gene: TRBV9
j_gene: TRBJ1-2
CDR3nt: TGTGCCAGCAGCCCATATTCTGGAGGGAACTATGGCTACACCTTC
CDR3aa: CASSPYSGGNYGYTF

d_gene: -
abundance: -
v_gene: TRBV7-9
j_gene: TRBJ1-6
CDR3nt: TGTGCCAGCAGATCCCCCCCGCGACAGGCGTACTCCTATAATTCACCCCTCCACTTT
CDR3aa: CASRSPPRQAYSYNSPLHF

d_gene: -
abundance: few
v_gene: TRBV19
j_gene: TRBJ1-1
CDR3nt: TGTGCCAGTAGTTTGGAGTCCTTCTACACTGAAGCTTTCTTT
CDR3aa: CASSLESFYTEAFF

d_gene: -
abundance: -
v_gene: TRBV11-3
j_gene: TRBJ1-2
CDR3nt: TGTGCCAGCAGCTTAATAAGGGGATACTATGGCTACACCTTC
CDR3aa: CASSLIRGYYGYTF

d_gene: TRBD2
abundance: -
v_gene: TRBV6-4
j_gene: TRBJ2-2
CDR3nt: TGTGCCAGCAGCAGACTAGCGGGAGTCGGCACCGGGGAGCTGTTTTTT
CDR3aa: CASSRLAGVGTGELFF

d_gene: TRBD2
abundance: -
v_gene: TRBV5-1
j_gene: TRBJ2-2
CDR3nt: TGCGCCAGCAGAACGACTAGCGCTACGAACACCGGGGAGCTGTTTTTT
CDR3aa: CASRTTSATNTGELFF

d_gene: -
abundance: once
v_gene: TRBV11-2
j_gene: TRBJ2-5
CDR3nt: TGTGCCAGCAGCTTTGGCGGAGCCAAAGAGACCCAGTACTTC
CDR3aa: CASSFGGAKETQYF

d_gene: TRBD1
abundance: -
v_gene: TRBV6-2/TRBV6-3
j_gene: TRBJ1-5
CDR3nt: TGTGCCAGCAGTTTTCACTTCACAGGGGGCGGTCAGCCCCAGCATTTT
CDR3aa: CASSFHFTGGGQPQHF

d_gene: TRBD1
abundance: -
v_gene: TRBV19
j_gene: TRBJ1-1
CDR3nt: TGTGCCAGTAGTCCAAAGGGACAGGGGGCGCGTGAAGCTTTCTTT
CDR3aa: CASSPKGQGAREAFF

d_gene: -
abundance: -
v_gene: TRBV2
j_gene: TRBJ1-3
CDR3nt: TGTGCCAGCAGTTACAGGGAAAGAAACACCATATATTTT
CDR3aa: CASSYRERNTIYF

d_gene: TRBD2
abundance: -
v_gene: TRBV27
j_gene: TRBJ2-1
CDR3nt: TGTGCCAGCAGTCCTCGACTAGCGGGGGGTAATGAGCAGTTCTTC
CDR3aa: CASSPRLAGGNEQFF

d_gene: -
abundance: once
v_gene: TRBV6-5
j_gene: TRBJ1-4
CDR3nt: TGTGCCAGCAGTTACAGGTCAGTCCCAGGAAAACTGTTTTTT
CDR3aa: CASSYRSVPGKLFF

d_gene: -
abundance: -
v_gene: TRBV6-1
j_gene: TRBJ2-3
CDR3nt: TGTGCCAGCAGTGACGGCCACAGCCCCGATACGCAGTATTTT
CDR3aa: CASSDGHSPDTQYF

d_gene: TRBD2
abundance: -
v_gene: TRBV6-1
j_gene: TRBJ2-1
CDR3nt: TGTGCCAGCAGTGAAGGGCGGGAGGTGGATGAGCAGTTCTTC
CDR3aa: CASSEGREVDEQFF

d_gene: -
abundance: -
v_gene: TRBV2
j_gene: TRBJ1-5
CDR3nt: TGTGCCAGCAGTGAACAGGGAGGACAGCCCCAGCATTTT
CDR3aa: CASSEQGGQPQHF

d_gene: TRBD2
abundance: -
v_gene: TRBV19
j_gene: TRBJ2-7
CDR3nt: TGTGCCAGTAGTGCCGGCATAGCGGGAGGGACGTACGAGCAGTACTTC
CDR3aa: CASSAGIAGGTYEQYF

d_gene: -
abundance: -
v_gene: TRBV7-2
j_gene: TRBJ2-1
CDR3nt: TGTGCCAGCAGCTTAGCAAGCCCAGGGGAAAGGAATGAGCAGTTCTTC
CDR3aa: CASSLASPGERNEQFF

d_gene: -
abundance: once
v_gene: TRBV6-2/TRBV6-3
j_gene: TRBJ2-7
CDR3nt: TGTGCCAGCAGTTATAGACAAGAGCAGTACTTC
CDR3aa: CASSYRQEQYF

d_gene: TRBD2
abundance: -
v_gene: TRBV5-1
j_gene: TRBJ2-1
CDR3nt: TGCGCCAGCAGCTACCCGGGACTATACAATGAGCAGTTCTTC
CDR3aa: CASSYPGLYNEQFF

d_gene: TRBD1
abundance: -
v_gene: TRBV29-1
j_gene: TRBJ1-5
CDR3nt: TGCAGCGCCGGACAGGGGGCGACTCAGCCCCAGCATTTT
CDR3aa: CSAGQGATQPQHF